Listed here are 32 T cell receptor beta chains from one sample, sequenced in a study of graft-versus-host responses after intestinal transplantation. Their antigens remain unidentified. Only in-frame clones appear in the TCRdb table, and some are missing; sequencing was by immunoSEQ multiplex PCR. Here the sample spans 90,000 to 150,000 clones, around 93% being singletons. Sequencing was performed on unstimulated CD4+ T cells sorted from spleen or lymph node cells, taken before intestinal transplant. The receptor source for this set is a human donor who received an intestinal transplant.

This rearrangement joins TRBV21-1 to TRBJ2-3. TRBV21-1 counts as a pseudogene. The CDR3 contains 18 residues. In nucleotides, the CDR3 is TGTGCCGGGGGAGTAACCGGGGAAAGTAAGGGATACACAGATACGCAGTATTTT. Residues: CAGGVTGESKGYTDTQYF.

The genes are TRBV7-3 and TRBJ2-7, with TRBD2 matching 7 bases. This CDR3 has 14 residues. With V trimmed by 0 bases and J by 7 bases, 6 bases remained unmatched. Germline-derived CDR1 and CDR2 are SGHTA and FQGTGA. The CDR3 reads CASSLTSREVEQYF. Written as DNA, the CDR3 is TGTGCCAGCAGCTTAACAAGTCGGGAGGTAGAGCAGTACTTC. Using reference TRBV7-3 and TRBJ2-7 for the parts outside the CDR3, the full variable domain is GAGVSQTPSNKVTEKGKYVELRCDPISGHTALYWYRQSLGQGPEFLIYFQGTGAADDSGLPNDRFFAVRPEGSVSTLKIQRTERGDSAVYLCASSLTSREVEQYFGPGTRLTVT.

The chain uses TRBV30 and TRBJ2-5; D perhaps matches TRBD2 (5 bases). Germline CDR1 and CDR2: GTSNPN and SVGIG (reference sequence). V lost 3 bases to trimming and J lost 8 bases, with 10 bases between them. This CDR3 spans 11 amino acids. CDR3 in DNA: TGTGCCTGGAGCGGAGGACCTACCCAGTACTTC. It specifies CAWSGGPTQYF.

The CDR3 reads CASSLDTGGPETQYF. The CDR3 region has the DNA TGTGCCAGCAGCTTAGATACCGGGGGGCCAGAGACCCAGTACTTC. The rearrangement links TRBV7-6 to TRBJ2-5; TRBD2 might be the D (7 bases). CDR3 length equals 15 residues. V lost 1 base, J lost 4 bases, and 13 bases lay in between. The germline gives CDR1 SGHVS, CDR2 FNYEAQ.

This sequence joins TRBV9 and TRBJ2-3; 9 positions agree with TRBD2. CDR3 length: 15 amino acids. The V gene end was trimmed by 0 bases and the J gene end by 6 bases; junction bases not matched to a gene: 5. CDR1 is SGDLS and CDR2 is YYNGEE in the germline V gene. As DNA, the CDR3 is TGTGCCAGCAGCGTAGAGATAGCGGGAGTGGATACGCAGTATTTT. This gives the protein CASSVEIAGVDTQYF.

The V and J genes are TRBV5-1 and TRBJ2-6; 8 bases match TRBD2. J gave up 0 bases and V 1 base, and 3 bases lay outside the gene matches. The CDR3 is 17 residues long. The germline gives CDR1 SGHRS, CDR2 YFSETQ. CDR3 DNA sequence: TGCGCCAGCAGCTTGCTAGCGGGTACCTCTGGGGCCAACGTCCTGACTTTC. Encoded protein: CASSLLAGTSGANVLTF.

This clone showed up just once. The chain recombines TRBV6-5 with TRBJ1-1, with D unresolved. CDR1 and CDR2 (germline): MNHEY, SVGAGI. Trimming removed 3 bases at V and 8 bases at J, with 7 bases between. The CDR3 is made up of 11 amino acids. The CDR3 coding sequence is TGTGCCAGCAGTTATGTGTCAGAAGCTTTCTTT. It translates to CASSYVSEAFF.

This chain joins TRBV11-3 and TRBJ2-1; TRBD2 aligns across 9 bases. With 2 bases clipped from V and 6 bases from J, the junction kept 5 bases outside the gene matches. Germline CDR1 and CDR2: SGHNT and YENEEA. The CDR3 is 15 amino acids. Here the CDR3 DNA reads TGTGCCAGCAGCTTATCCGGCGGGAGGGGCAATGAGCAGTTCTTC. This translates into CASSLSGGRGNEQFF.

This clone was seen only once. V gene TRBV9 combines with J gene TRBJ2-7; D gene ambiguous. Germline assignment: CDR1 SGDLS and CDR2 YYNGEE. Trimming took 1 base from V and 3 from J, leaving 11 bases between them. The CDR3 is made up of 14 amino acids. CDR3 loop: CASSVYPSFYEQYF. CDR3 sequence (DNA): TGTGCCAGCAGCGTATACCCCTCTTTCTACGAGCAGTACTTC.

The chain is built from TRBV18 and TRBJ1-1, with D possibly TRBD1 on 5 matching bases. Germline V lookup: CDR1 KGHSH, CDR2 LQKENI. The CDR3 extends over 13 amino acids. V dropped 0 bases and J dropped 5 bases, with 7 bases sitting between them. CDR3 region: CASSPPGVTEAFF. In DNA form, the CDR3 reads TGTGCCAGCTCACCACCGGGGGTTACTGAAGCTTTCTTT.

The chain has TRBV9 and TRBJ2-7, with TRBD1 identical over 8 bases. V lost 3 bases, J lost 4 bases, and 6 bases stayed unmatched. The CDR3 totals 14 residues. Germline assignment: CDR1 SGDLS and CDR2 YYNGEE. CDR3 in DNA: TGTGCCAGCAGCGGAGGAAACAGGGGGTACGAGCAGTACTTC. Protein sequence: CASSGGNRGYEQYF.

J is TRBJ2-5 and V is TRBV5-8; TRBD2 is a possible D gene (6 bases). The CDR3 runs 13 residues. V was shortened by 4 bases and J by 4 bases, with 11 bases between the two germline ends. The V gene's germline CDR1 is SGHTS and CDR2 YDEGEE. CDR3 sequence: CASSGRRGETQYF. The CDR3 nucleotides read TGTGCCAGCAGCGGAAGGCGGGGAGAGACCCAGTACTTC.

The chain links TRBV18 to TRBJ1-4, with D unresolved. The CDR3 consists of 16 residues. V was shortened by 5 bases and J by 7 bases, with 20 bases between the two germline ends. CDR1 is KGHSH and CDR2 is LQKENI in the germline V gene. This CDR3 reads CASSARTAGVGEKLFF. The CDR3 DNA is TGTGCCAGCTCAGCTCGGACCGCCGGGGTGGGTGAAAAACTGTTTTTT.

The V call is TRBV28, the J call TRBJ1-5; D call uncertain. The germline V and J ends were trimmed by 5 bases and 9 bases, with 8 bases remaining between them. The CDR3 has 11 amino acids. CDR1 is MDHEN and CDR2 is SYDVKM in the germline V gene. Here the CDR3 DNA reads TGTGCCAGCAGTAATCCCCTGCCCCAGCATTTT. Translating it yields CASSNPLPQHF.

The count of this clone is one. The V gene is TRBV7-3, the J gene TRBJ2-2; 10 bases agree with TRBD2. Germline CDR1 and CDR2: SGHTA and FQGTGA. The CDR3 spans 16 residues. Trimming at V came to 5 bases and at J to 5 bases, leaving 8 bases not matched to a gene. The CDR3 protein is CASSRSGTSVTGELFF. The CDR3 region has the DNA TGTGCCAGCAGCAGGTCCGGGACTAGCGTTACCGGGGAGCTGTTTTTT. Full variable domain (remainder filled in from reference TRBV7-3 and TRBJ2-2): GAGVSQTPSNKVTEKGKYVELRCDPISGHTALYWYRQSLGQGPEFLIYFQGTGAADDSGLPNDRFFAVRPEGSVSTLKIQRTERGDSAVYLCASSRSGTSVTGELFFGEGSRLTVL.

J is TRBJ2-7 and V is TRBV28, with D uncertain. Trimming stripped 6 bases from V and 4 bases from J, with 13 bases between. Germline CDR1 and CDR2: MDHEN and SYDVKM. The length of the CDR3 is 13 residues. The CDR3 region is CASRRLSRYEQYF. The CDR3 DNA reads TGTGCCAGCAGACGATTGTCCCGATACGAGCAGTACTTC. The variable domain in full, with the rest retrieved from reference TRBV28 and TRBJ2-7, is DVKVTQSSRYLVKRTGEKVFLECVQDMDHENMFWYRQDPGLGLRLIYFSYDVKMKEKGDIPEGYSVSREKKERFSLILESASTNQTSMYLCASRRLSRYEQYFGPGTRLTVT.

The chain joins TRBV18 to TRBJ1-2; D is perhaps TRBD1 (5 bases). This CDR3 comprises 16 residues. V shed 3 bases and J shed 0 bases, with 14 bases lying between them. The germline V gene has CDR1 KGHSH and CDR2 LQKENI. CDR3 bases: TGTGCCAGCTCACCCTCGGCCACAGGTGCTAACTATGGCTACACCTTC. It encodes CASSPSATGANYGYTF.

In its sample, this clone was seen once. This chain uses TRBV12-5 with TRBJ2-7; no clear D. Trimming cost V 6 bases and J 3 bases, with 6 bases left between them. This CDR3 has 11 residues. Germline-derived CDR1 and CDR2 are LGHNT and FRNRAP. In DNA, the CDR3 is TGTGCTAGTGGCCACTACTACGAGCAGTACTTC. Translated: CASGHYYEQYF.

This chain connects TRBV5-4 to TRBJ2-7, with a tentative D call TRBD2 (6 bases). Germline CDR1 and CDR2: SGHNT and YYREEE (reference sequence). The CDR3 loop spans 14 amino acids. V lost 4 bases and J 0 bases, leaving 11 bases between the germline ends. The CDR3 sequence is CASSGRGISYEQYF. For the CDR3, the DNA is TGTGCCAGCAGCGGGCGGGGAATCTCCTACGAGCAGTACTTC.

The chain is built from TRBV12-5 and TRBJ1-2, with D unresolved. This CDR3 contains 16 residues. Deletions cut 2 bases from V and 1 base from J, with 14 bases between. CDR1 and CDR2 (germline): LGHNT, FRNRAP. Written as DNA, the CDR3 is TGTGCTAGTGGTTTGCCTCGACCGAATTTTAACTATGGCTACACCTTC. The encoded protein is CASGLPRPNFNYGYTF.

The gene calls are TRBV11-3 and TRBJ2-7; 11 bases agree with TRBD2. Per germline, CDR1 SGHNT and CDR2 YENEEA. The CDR3 runs 18 residues. The V gene end was trimmed by 6 bases and the J gene end by 1 base; junction bases not matched to a gene: 14. The CDR3 DNA follows: TGTGCCAGCAGGGCTGGTTTAGAACTAGCGGGAGTTTCCTACGAGCAGTACTTC. Protein sequence: CASRAGLELAGVSYEQYF.

The rearrangement links TRBV19 to TRBJ2-7; 9 positions agree with TRBD1. CDR1 and CDR2 (germline): LNHDA, SQIVND (reference sequence). Trimming removed 10 bases from V and 4 bases from J; junction bases left unmatched: 14. The CDR3 length is 15 residues. This CDR3 reads CATGITGGIPYEQYF. CDR3 coding DNA: TGTGCCACCGGAATAACAGGGGGCATCCCTTACGAGCAGTACTTC.

The CDR3 DNA reads TGTGCCAGCAGAGACAGGGTCATTAGAGAGACCCAGTACTTC. As protein: CASRDRVIRETQYF. The rearrangement joins TRBV6-1 to TRBJ2-5, with 7 bases aligning to TRBD1. The germline V gene encodes CDR1 MNHNS and CDR2 SASEGT. This CDR3 region has 14 residues. The J segment lost 4 bases and the V segment lost 6 bases, leaving 8 bases of the junction unmatched.

This chain joins TRBV23-1 and TRBJ2-2, with a tentative D call TRBD1 (6 bases). TRBV23-1 is recorded as an ORF, its role being uncertain. The CDR3 runs to 15 residues. The ends were cut back, 0 bases at V and 4 bases at J, with 9 bases in the middle. CDR3 amino acids: CASSQSDRSTGELFF. The CDR3 region has the DNA TGCGCCAGCAGTCAATCAGACAGGAGCACCGGGGAGCTGTTTTTT.

This chain uses TRBV9 with TRBJ2-1, with 7 bases identical to TRBD2. The CDR3 has 16 residues. Trimming took 0 bases from V and 7 from J; bases not matched to a gene: 10. CDR1 and CDR2 from the germline V gene are SGDLS and YYNGEE. The CDR3 protein is CASSVAGRERKNEQFF. For the CDR3, the DNA is TGTGCCAGCAGCGTAGCGGGGCGGGAGCGGAAGAATGAGCAGTTCTTC.

The V and J genes are TRBV2 and TRBJ1-5, with 9 positions matching TRBD1. The CDR3 extends over 17 amino acids. The V gene end was trimmed by 6 bases and the J gene end by 3 bases; junction bases not matched to a gene: 12. CDR1 and CDR2 from the germline V gene are SNHLY and FYNNEI. CDR3: CASRPGQGWVNNQPQHF. The CDR3 DNA reads TGTGCCAGCAGACCGGGACAGGGTTGGGTTAACAATCAGCCCCAGCATTTT.

The genes are TRBV27 and TRBJ2-1, with 7 bases matching TRBD2. The CDR3 runs 15 residues. Germline V lookup: CDR1 MNHEY, CDR2 SMNVEV (reference sequence). The junction had 7 bases not matched to a gene; V was cut back by 6 bases and J by 2 bases. CDR3 amino acids: CASRLAAPPYNEQFF. In DNA, the CDR3 is TGTGCCAGCAGGCTAGCGGCCCCCCCCTACAATGAGCAGTTCTTC.

The chain carries TRBV11-2 and TRBJ2-7; 7 positions agree with TRBD2. Per the germline V gene, CDR1 is SGHAT and CDR2 is FQNNGV. V shed 1 base and J 2 bases; nucleotides not matched to a gene: 5. The CDR3 is 15 residues long. CDR3 sequence (DNA): TGTGCCAGCAGCTTAGGGGGACGGGGGGCCTACGAGCAGTACTTC. Translation gives CASSLGGRGAYEQYF.

V gene TRBV6-5 combines with J gene TRBJ1-4, with 9 nucleotides matching TRBD1. Germline lookup yields CDR1 MNHEY and CDR2 SVGAGI. CDR3 length: 14 amino acids. Losses at the gene ends were 6 bases for V and 7 bases for J; bases not matched to a gene: 6. The CDR3 spells CASRTGTGSEKLFF. In DNA, the CDR3 is TGTGCCAGCAGAACCGGGACAGGGAGTGAAAAACTGTTTTTT.

This chain links TRBV6-4 with TRBJ2-3, with D perhaps being TRBD1 or TRBD2 (5 bases each). Deletions cut 4 bases from V and 7 bases from J, with 21 bases between. Germline CDR1 MRHNA, CDR2 SNTAGT. The CDR3 consists of 16 residues. The CDR3 region is CASSASNGDRRHTQYF. The CDR3 bases are TGTGCCAGCAGTGCCTCAAACGGGGACCGCCGTCATACGCAGTATTTT.

The rearrangement uses TRBV5-1 and TRBJ2-1; 8 bases are shared with TRBD1. This CDR3 is 13 amino acids long. Trimming cost V 4 bases and J 9 bases; bases outside gene matches: 6. The germline gives CDR1 SGHRS, CDR2 YFSETQ. The CDR3 coding sequence is TGCGCCAGCAGCCCTGACAGGGGCAGTGAGCAGTTCTTC. It codes for CASSPDRGSEQFF.

This rearrangement joins TRBV2 to TRBJ1-2; 7 nucleotides agree with TRBD1. The trim removed 4 bases at V and 8 bases at J, leaving 10 bases unmatched. Germline assignment: CDR1 SNHLY and CDR2 FYNNEI. This CDR3 has 14 amino acids. CDR3 sequence (DNA): TGTGCCAGCAGTGGGGGGACAGCAACGAGGGGCTACACCTTC. It translates to CASSGGTATRGYTF.